These 13 T cell receptor beta chains were sequenced from one sample in a study of blood T cell repertoires in COVID-19. Clones were read by immunoSEQ multiplex PCR, and TCRdb kept only the in-frame ones, dropping some. The table lists tens of thousands of clones, roughly 89% of them singletons. Material for sequencing was peripheral blood. The receptor set was obtained from a man aged 60 to 75 with COVID-19, enrolled during active disease.

The chain employs TRBV9 and TRBJ2-7; D might be TRBD2 (6 bases). Germline V gene data show CDR1 as SGDLS and CDR2 as YYNGEE. The ends were cut back, 7 bases at V and 5 bases at J, with 13 bases in the middle. The CDR3 is made up of 12 amino acids. The CDR3 loop reads CASRLEKNEQYF. The CDR3 DNA is TGTGCCAGCCGACTAGAAAAAAACGAGCAGTACTTC.

The chain links TRBV11-3 to TRBJ2-7; 9 nucleotides agree with TRBD2. V shed 6 bases, J shed 6 bases, and the junction held 6 bases outside the gene matches. The CDR3 has 13 amino acids. CDR1 SGHNT and CDR2 YENEEA come from the germline V gene. The CDR3 DNA follows: TGTGCCAGCAGTTCCACGCGGGGGGGCGAGCAGTACTTC. Translating gives CASSSTRGGEQYF.

This clone was picked up a small number of times. This rearrangement joins TRBV29-1 to TRBJ2-7; 7 bases are shared with TRBD1. The CDR3 is 13 residues long. Losses at the gene ends were 7 bases for V and 5 bases for J; bases not matched to a gene: 11. In germline, CDR1 is SQVTM, CDR2 ANQGSEA. The CDR3 nucleotides are TGCAGCGCCGGGACAGCATTCCAGCACGAGCAGTACTTC. Protein sequence: CSAGTAFQHEQYF.

V usage is TRBV19 and J usage is TRBJ2-1; a weak D match, TRBD2 (7 bases). The CDR3 is made up of 14 amino acids. Germline CDR1 and CDR2: LNHDA and SQIVND (reference sequence). Trimming pared 3 bases from V and 10 bases from J, leaving 16 bases between. The CDR3: CASSMEGGGLEQFF. The CDR3 DNA follows: TGTGCCAGTAGTATGGAGGGGGGGGGATTAGAGCAGTTCTTC.

This clone was counted only a few times. The chain recombines TRBV6-2 or TRBV6-3 with TRBJ1-1; 10 positions match TRBD1. Germline V lookup: CDR1 MNHEY, CDR2 SVGEGT. With 0 bases clipped from V and 6 bases from J, the junction kept 7 bases outside the gene matches. The CDR3 consists of 16 residues. The chain's CDR3 is CASSYSRDRGNSEAFF. CDR3 nucleotide sequence: TGTGCCAGCAGTTACTCTCGGGACAGGGGCAACTCTGAAGCTTTCTTT.

This CDR3 is CAWSAPPTGPGTEAFF. In nucleotides, the CDR3 is TGTGCCTGGAGTGCCCCCCCGACAGGGCCGGGCACTGAAGCTTTCTTT. J is TRBJ1-1 and V is TRBV30; 7 bases agree with TRBD1. The CDR3 spans 16 residues. V gave up 1 base and J gave up 4 bases; unmatched junction bases: 12. CDR1 and CDR2 from the germline V gene are GTSNPN and SVGIG (reference sequence).

The chain is built from TRBV24-1 and TRBJ2-3; 11 nucleotides match TRBD2. Losses at the gene ends were 2 bases for V and 7 bases for J; bases not matched to a gene: 10. Germline loops: CDR1 KGHDR, CDR2 SFDVKD. This CDR3 is 17 amino acids long. DNA for the CDR3: TGTGCCACCAGTGATTCGGGACTAGCGGTCCTTTCGCATACGCAGTATTTT. It is translated as CATSDSGLAVLSHTQYF.

V is TRBV2 and J is TRBJ2-7; D gene ambiguous. V dropped 3 bases and J dropped 2 bases, with 8 bases sitting between them. The CDR3 extends over 13 amino acids. Per germline, CDR1 SNHLY and CDR2 FYNNEI. CDR3 residues: CASSDNPTYEQYF. The CDR3 region has the DNA TGTGCCAGCAGTGATAACCCTACCTACGAGCAGTACTTC.

The chain uses TRBV28 and TRBJ1-6, with unresolved D. V dropped 7 bases and J dropped 7 bases, with 11 bases sitting between them. Germline V CDR1 and CDR2: MDHEN, SYDVKM. This CDR3 region has 13 residues. CDR3 sequence reads: CASIREANSPLHF. The CDR3, as DNA: TGTGCCAGCATACGGGAAGCGAATTCACCCCTCCACTTT.

The chain employs TRBV7-2 and TRBJ2-5, with D maybe TRBD1 (5 bases). Germline assignment: CDR1 SGHTA and CDR2 FQGNSA. The CDR3 length is 13 residues. Deletions cut 1 base from V and 5 bases from J, with 8 bases between. CDR3 sequence (DNA): TGTGCCAGCAGCTTAGGCAGGGATGAGACCCAGTACTTC. Its translation: CASSLGRDETQYF.

The chain is built from TRBV6-4 and TRBJ1-2; a possible D gene is TRBD1 (5 bases). In germline, CDR1 is MRHNA, CDR2 SNTAGT. CDR3 size: 14 residues. V shed 4 bases and J shed 6 bases, with 15 bases lying between them. The CDR3 DNA follows: TGTGCCAGCAGTGCCGGGGGGGAGAGGAATGGCTACACCTTC. This sequence encodes CASSAGGERNGYTF.

V gene TRBV24-1 combines with J gene TRBJ1-2; tentatively, D is TRBD1 (6 bases). This CDR3 spans 13 amino acids. V lost 5 bases and J 5 bases, leaving 11 bases between the germline ends. Germline values: CDR1 KGHDR, CDR2 SFDVKD. The CDR3 sequence: CATSGAGVYGYTF. CDR3 DNA sequence: TGTGCCACCAGTGGGGCAGGGGTTTATGGCTACACCTTC.

The J gene is TRBJ2-5, the V gene TRBV10-3, with 9 positions matching TRBD2. Germline V gives CDR1 ENHRY, CDR2 SYGVKD. V was pared by 3 bases and J by 5 bases, with 10 bases of the junction left unmatched. CDR3 length: 16 residues. Here the CDR3 DNA reads TGTGCCATCAGTGAAGGCGCGCGGGAGGGGGGGGAGACCCAGTACTTC. This encodes CAISEGAREGGETQYF.